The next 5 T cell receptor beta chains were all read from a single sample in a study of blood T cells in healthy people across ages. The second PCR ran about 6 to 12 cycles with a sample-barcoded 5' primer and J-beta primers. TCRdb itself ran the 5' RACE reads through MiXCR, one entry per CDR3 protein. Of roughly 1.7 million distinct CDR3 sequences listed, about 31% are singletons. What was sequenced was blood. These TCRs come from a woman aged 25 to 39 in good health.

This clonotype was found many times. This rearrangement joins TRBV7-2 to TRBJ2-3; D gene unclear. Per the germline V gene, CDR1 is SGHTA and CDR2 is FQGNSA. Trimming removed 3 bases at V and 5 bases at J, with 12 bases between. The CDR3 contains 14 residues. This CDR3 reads CASSFTVFGDTQYF. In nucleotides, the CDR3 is TGTGCCAGCAGCTTCACAGTGTTTGGAGATACGCAGTATTTT.

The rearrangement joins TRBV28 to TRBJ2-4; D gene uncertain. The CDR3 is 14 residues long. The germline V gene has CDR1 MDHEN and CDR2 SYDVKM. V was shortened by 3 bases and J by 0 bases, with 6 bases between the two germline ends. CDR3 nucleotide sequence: TGTGCCAGCAGTTTGGTTCTAGCCAAAAACATTCAGTACTTC. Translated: CASSLVLAKNIQYF.

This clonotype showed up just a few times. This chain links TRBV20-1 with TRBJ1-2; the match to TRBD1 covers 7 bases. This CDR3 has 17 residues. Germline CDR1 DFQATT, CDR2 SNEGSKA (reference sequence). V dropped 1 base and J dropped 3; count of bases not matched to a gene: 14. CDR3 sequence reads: CSARVHDRVRTDYGYTF. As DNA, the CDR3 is TGCAGTGCTAGAGTTCACGACAGGGTCCGGACGGACTATGGCTACACCTTC.

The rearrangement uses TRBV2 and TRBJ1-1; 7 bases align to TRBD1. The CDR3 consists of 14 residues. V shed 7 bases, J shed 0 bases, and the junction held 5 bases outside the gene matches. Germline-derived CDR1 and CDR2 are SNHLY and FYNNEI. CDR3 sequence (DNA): TGTGCCAGCAAAATACAGGGGATGAACACTGAAGCTTTCTTT. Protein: CASKIQGMNTEAFF.

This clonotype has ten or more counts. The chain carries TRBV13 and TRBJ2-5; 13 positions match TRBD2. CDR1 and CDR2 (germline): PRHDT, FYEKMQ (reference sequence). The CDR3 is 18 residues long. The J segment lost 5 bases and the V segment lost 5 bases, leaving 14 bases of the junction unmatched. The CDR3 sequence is CASSAQPGLAGKGETQYF. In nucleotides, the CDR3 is TGTGCCAGCAGCGCACAACCGGGACTAGCGGGAAAGGGGGAGACCCAGTACTTC. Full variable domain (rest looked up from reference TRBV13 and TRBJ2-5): AAGVIQSPRHLIKEKRETATLKCYPIPRHDTVYWYQQGPGQDPQFLISFYEKMQSDKGSIPDRFSAQQFSDYHSELNMSSLELGDSALYFCASSAQPGLAGKGETQYFGPGTRLLVL.